The clone carrying this TCR beta chain was counted a single time. This specimen belongs to a study of T cells in narcolepsy. Overall study context: Enrolled donors included narcolepsy type 1 or type 2 patients and healthy controls.

In germline, CDR1 is SEHNR, CDR2 FQNEAQ (reference sequence). The CDR3 extends over 14 amino acids. V was clipped by 5 bases and J by 6 bases, with 17 bases between them. Using immunoSEQ multiplex PCR, the repertoire was profiled, and TCRdb retains in-frame clones only, with some absent. The sample shows 25,000 to 35,000 clones, under 85% of them seen only once. This sequence joins TRBV7-9 and TRBJ2-7, with D possibly TRBD2 on 6 matching bases. This clonotype was obtained from a human donor with narcolepsy. Sequenced input: CD45RA- memory CD4+ T cells from PBMCs. CDR3 sequence (DNA): TGTGCCAGCAGCCGGGACTCCCCCTATGCCGAGCAGTACTTC. Residues: CASSRDSPYAEQYF.